One sample yielded the 26 T cell receptor beta chains listed below, sequenced in a study of T-cell memory formation after mild COVID-19. TCRdb re-analysed the 5' RACE reads in MiXCR, keeping a single row per CDR3 protein. Counted here are around 370,000 distinct CDR3 sequences, roughly 21% occurring once; the ten biggest clones make up approximately 12%. Sample: PBMCs or a T cell subset sorted from them (not recorded which). Receptor source: an adult woman who had mild COVID-19 (a few samples of this study predate the infection). Cell type and time point are not known.

This sequence joins TRBV3-1 and TRBJ2-5, with a tentative D call TRBD2 (7 bases). Per the germline V gene, CDR1 is LGHDT and CDR2 is YNNKEL (reference sequence). The ends were cut back, 1 base at V and 5 bases at J, with 17 bases in the middle. The CDR3 spans 16 residues. CDR3 region: CASSQVPAGAGETQYF. Written as DNA, the CDR3 is TGTGCCAGCAGCCAAGTCCCGGCGGGGGCGGGGGAGACCCAGTACTTC.

The chain couples TRBV20-1 to TRBJ1-2; no clear D gene. The CDR3 is made up of 13 amino acids. Per the germline V gene, CDR1 is DFQATT and CDR2 is SNEGSKA (reference sequence). Trimming stripped 3 bases from V and 2 bases from J, with 10 bases between. DNA for the CDR3: TGCAGTGCTAGTCAAGACCCGAACTATGGCTACACCTTC. Amino acids: CSASQDPNYGYTF.

V gene TRBV11-2 combines with J gene TRBJ2-5, with 7 positions matching TRBD1. This CDR3 contains 16 residues. Germline CDR1 is SGHAT and CDR2 is FQNNGV. V lost 1 base and J lost 5; bases outside the gene matches: 10. The CDR3 region is CASSLVTGSGAETQYF. CDR3 DNA sequence: TGTGCCAGCAGCTTAGTGACAGGGTCCGGGGCGGAGACCCAGTACTTC.

The rearrangement joins TRBV4-2 to TRBJ2-5, with a tentative D call TRBD2 (5 bases). V shed 0 bases and J shed 4 bases, with 12 bases lying between them. The CDR3 is 15 residues long. Germline V CDR1 and CDR2: LGHNA, YNFKEQ. The CDR3 is CASSQETNPGETQYF. The DNA of the CDR3 is TGTGCCAGCAGCCAAGAGACTAACCCTGGAGAGACCCAGTACTTC.

Only a few counts were recorded for this clonotype. The genes are TRBV12-3 or TRBV12-4 and TRBJ2-7; D is perhaps TRBD2 (6 bases). This CDR3 contains 14 residues. V was trimmed by 5 bases and J by 0 bases, leaving 11 bases between them. The CDR3 region is CASSNSGFSYEQYF. The CDR3 DNA follows: TGTGCCAGCAGTAATAGCGGATTCTCCTACGAGCAGTACTTC.

This clonotype was seen only a few times. V is TRBV7-8 and J is TRBJ2-1; TRBD1 agrees at 7 bases. V lost 0 bases to trimming and J lost 1 base; unmatched junction nucleotides: 6. Germline V gene sequence: CDR1 SGHVS, CDR2 FQNEAQ. This CDR3 region has 17 residues. The DNA of the CDR3 is TGTGCCAGCAGCTTAGCGCGGCCAGGGGGATCCTACAATGAGCAGTTCTTC. It is translated as CASSLARPGGSYNEQFF.

The rearrangement links TRBV10-2 to TRBJ2-5; D assignment may be TRBD1 or TRBD2 (5 bases each). The CDR3 covers 16 residues. The V end lost 4 bases, the J end lost 5 bases, and 20 bases lay between the germline ends. From germline, CDR1 is WSHSY and CDR2 SAAADI. The CDR3 coding sequence is TGCGCCAGCAGTGCGGGGCAAGCACTTAATGGGGAGACCCAGTACTTC. This encodes CASSAGQALNGETQYF.

This clonotype was counted between two and nine times. The gene calls are TRBV4-1 and TRBJ2-7; D is perhaps TRBD1 or TRBD2 (5 bases each). Looked up from germline, CDR1 is MGHRA and CDR2 is YSYEKL. The CDR3 covers 13 residues. The V end lost 0 bases, the J end lost 2 bases, and 5 bases lay between the germline ends. The CDR3 DNA reads TGCGCCAGCAGCCAAGAGGGGGCCTACGAGCAGTACTTC. This encodes CASSQEGAYEQYF.

This rearrangement joins TRBV5-6 to TRBJ1-1; D gene unclear. The germline V and J ends were trimmed by 2 bases and 5 bases, with 4 bases remaining between them. Per the germline V gene, CDR1 is SGHDT and CDR2 is YYEEEE. There are 11 residues in the CDR3. The CDR3 nucleotides are TGTGCCAGCAGCTTCCTTACTGAAGCTTTCTTT. This sequence encodes CASSFLTEAFF.

This clonotype was counted many times. The genes are TRBV20-1 and TRBJ1-1; no definite D call. The CDR3 is 17 amino acids. The V end lost 3 bases, the J end lost 5 bases, and 25 bases lay between the germline ends. The germline V gene has CDR1 DFQATT and CDR2 SNEGSKA (reference sequence). CDR3 amino acids: CSARSSGETSGETEAFF. DNA for the CDR3: TGCAGTGCTAGGTCCAGTGGGGAAACGTCGGGTGAGACTGAAGCTTTCTTT.

The table lists this clonotype with a count of one. V is TRBV5-6 and J is TRBJ1-2; 10 bases align to TRBD1. Germline trimming cut 3 bases from V and 1 base from J; bases unmatched to any gene: 3. This CDR3 is built from 15 residues. Germline V gene sequence: CDR1 SGHDT, CDR2 YYEEEE. The DNA for the CDR3 is TGTGCCAGCAGCTGGGACAGGGGAGGTAACTATGGCTACACCTTC. Its protein is CASSWDRGGNYGYTF.

The V and J genes are TRBV5-5 and TRBJ2-1; TRBD1 aligns across 8 bases. Germline-derived CDR1 and CDR2 are SGHKS and YYEKEE (reference sequence). V lost 3 bases to trimming and J lost 8 bases; unmatched junction nucleotides: 13. This CDR3 contains 16 residues. The CDR3 DNA is TGTGCCAGCAGCTATCACCCCGGGACAGGTTCAGATGAGCAGTTCTTC. Its translation: CASSYHPGTGSDEQFF.

CDR3 protein: CASSPSLAGGPYEQYF. As DNA, the CDR3 is TGTGCCAGCAGCCCCTCCCTAGCGGGGGGCCCCTACGAGCAGTACTTC. The chain joins TRBV5-4 to TRBJ2-7; 11 bases line up with TRBD2. The CDR3 runs to 16 residues. Germline CDR1 SGHNT, CDR2 YYREEE (reference sequence). V lost 4 bases and J lost 2; bases outside the gene matches: 8.

This clonotype occurred a few times. The chain combines TRBV18 with TRBJ2-7; perhaps TRBD2 as D (6 bases). V lost 2 bases, J lost 3 bases, and 14 bases lay in between. CDR1 is KGHSH and CDR2 is LQKENI in the germline V gene. The CDR3 has 15 residues. The CDR3 reads CASSPSVREVYEQYF. The CDR3 coding sequence is TGTGCCAGCTCACCATCCGTGAGGGAGGTCTACGAGCAGTACTTC.

The chain recombines TRBV5-1 with TRBJ1-2; D is ambiguous. CDR1 is SGHRS and CDR2 is YFSETQ in the germline V gene. Trimming pared 0 bases from V and 3 bases from J, leaving 9 bases between. There are 14 residues in the CDR3. The CDR3 DNA is TGCGCCAGCAGCTTGGCCGATGTCTACTATGGCTACACCTTC. Translating gives CASSLADVYYGYTF.

This clonotype was observed at least ten times. The rearrangement links TRBV20-1 to TRBJ1-2; D call uncertain. Germline CDR1 is DFQATT and CDR2 is SNEGSKA (reference sequence). The ends were cut back, 6 bases at V and 2 bases at J, with 13 bases in the middle. The CDR3 totals 13 residues. The CDR3 sequence is CSARNKDNYGYTF. The CDR3 nucleotides are TGCAGTGCCCGTAACAAAGACAACTATGGCTACACCTTC.

This clonotype came up a few times. This chain uses TRBV27 with TRBJ2-5, with D possibly matching TRBD1 (6 bases). CDR3 length: 13 residues. Deletions cut 7 bases from V and 1 base from J, with 10 bases between. Per the germline V gene, CDR1 is MNHEY and CDR2 is SMNVEV (reference sequence). The CDR3 nucleotides are TGTGCCAGCATGGGACACTTCCAAGAGACCCAGTACTTC. It codes for CASMGHFQETQYF.

The chain combines TRBV7-9 with TRBJ1-5; D remains ambiguous. CDR1 is SEHNR, CDR2 FQNEAQ, per germline (reference sequence). The V end lost 6 bases, the J end lost 3 bases, and 9 bases lay between the germline ends. CDR3 size: 13 residues. The CDR3 DNA reads as TGTGCCAGCAGTGAAGGTTTCAATCAGCCCCAGCATTTT. This codes for CASSEGFNQPQHF.

The V and J genes are TRBV10-3 and TRBJ2-4; D gene uncertain. The CDR3 length is 12 residues. The V gene lost 2 bases and the J gene lost 8 bases, with 7 bases spanning the gap. Per the germline V gene, CDR1 is ENHRY and CDR2 is SYGVKD. The CDR3 sequence: CAISEVGDIQYF. Here the CDR3 DNA reads TGTGCCATCAGTGAGGTTGGAGACATTCAGTACTTC.

This clonotype turned up a few times. The rearrangement uses TRBV28 and TRBJ1-4; D is uncertain. The germline gives CDR1 MDHEN, CDR2 SYDVKM. The CDR3 contains 13 residues. Trimming pared 2 bases from V and 11 bases from J, leaving 12 bases between. The CDR3 DNA follows: TGTGCCAGCAGTTTAGCCCCTCGATGGAAACTGTTTTTT. It is translated as CASSLAPRWKLFF.

The chain recombines TRBV12-3 or TRBV12-4 with TRBJ2-7; no clear D gene. The CDR3 contains 15 residues. V was cut by 1 base and J by 2 bases, with 12 bases left in between. CDR3 sequence reads: CASSLESTGTYEQYF. The CDR3 DNA reads as TGTGCCAGCAGTTTAGAGTCAACTGGGACCTACGAGCAGTACTTC.

The chain joins TRBV2 to TRBJ1-2; D not certain. Germline-derived CDR1 and CDR2 are SNHLY and FYNNEI. V was clipped by 8 bases and J by 4 bases, with 14 bases between them. The CDR3 has 13 residues. This CDR3 reads CASGKRPGYGYTF. The CDR3 bases are TGTGCCAGCGGAAAAAGACCGGGCTATGGCTACACCTTC.

This chain uses TRBV21-1 with TRBJ2-7; TRBD2, as called in the table, went unchecked against the DNA. TRBV21-1 is a known pseudogene. The CDR3 is 17 residues long. Written as DNA, the CDR3 is TGTGCCAGCAGCCACCGGACTAGCGGGGGGGCCATGGACGAGCAGTACTTC. It specifies CASSHRTSGGAMDEQYF.

This clonotype was found many times. The V and J genes are TRBV6-5 and TRBJ1-4; D not certain. Trimming removed 6 bases from V and 4 bases from J, with 12 bases in between. CDR3 size: 14 residues. CDR1 is MNHEY and CDR2 is SVGAGI in the germline V gene. As DNA, the CDR3 is TGTGCCAGCAGCCCGGACGGTTATAATGAAAAACTGTTTTTT. Translated: CASSPDGYNEKLFF.

This clonotype has only a few counts. The chain employs TRBV10-3 and TRBJ2-7; D may correspond to TRBD1 or TRBD2 (5 bases each). The CDR3 loop spans 11 amino acids. Trimming stripped 6 bases from V and 6 bases from J, with 9 bases between. Germline V gives CDR1 ENHRY, CDR2 SYGVKD. This CDR3 reads CAIRDGGEQYF. CDR3 nucleotides: TGTGCCATCAGGGATGGGGGCGAGCAGTACTTC.

The V and J genes are TRBV28 and TRBJ2-6, with no clear D. In germline, CDR1 is MDHEN, CDR2 SYDVKM. Trimming shortened V by 7 bases and J by 2 bases, and 12 bases separated the two germline ends. The CDR3 sequence is 15 residues long. The DNA of the CDR3 is TGTGCCAGCACTCCTCGGGTGACTGGGGCCAACGTCCTGACTTTC. Translated, it gives CASTPRVTGANVLTF.